One sample yielded the 17 T cell receptor beta chains listed below, sequenced in a study of blood T cell repertoires in COVID-19. Clones were read by immunoSEQ multiplex PCR, and TCRdb kept only the in-frame ones, dropping some. The sample lists some 150,000 clones, around 82% occurring once. Sequences were obtained from peripheral blood. The receptors come from a human donor in a cohort sampled during active COVID-19.

The rearrangement uses TRBV4-1 and TRBJ1-1; D gene uncertain. CDR3 length: 13 amino acids. V lost 1 base and J 9 bases, leaving 12 bases between the germline ends. CDR1 and CDR2 (germline): MGHRA, YSYEKL. Here the CDR3 reads CASSQVTVLKAFF. The CDR3 DNA sequence: TGCGCCAGCAGCCAAGTCACGGTTTTGAAAGCTTTCTTT.

The chain is built from TRBV29-1 and TRBJ1-4, with 8 nucleotides matching TRBD1. J lost 4 bases, V lost 5 bases, and 9 bases had no gene match. This CDR3 has 15 residues. Germline lookup yields CDR1 SQVTM and CDR2 ANQGSEA. CDR3 region: CSVTFPGQVNEKLFF. CDR3 in DNA: TGCAGCGTTACATTCCCGGGACAGGTTAATGAAAAACTGTTTTTT.

The DNA for the CDR3 is TGTGCCAGCAGCTTAACCGGGACTAGCGGGGGGCTCACAGATACGCAGTATTTT. Its protein is CASSLTGTSGGLTDTQYF. V and J are TRBV7-3 and TRBJ2-3, with TRBD2 matching 15 bases. CDR1 is SGHTA and CDR2 is FQGTGA in the germline V gene. The CDR3 is made up of 18 amino acids. J was trimmed by 2 bases and V by 0 bases; bases with no gene match: 3.

The chain is built from TRBV12-3 or TRBV12-4 and TRBJ2-3; perhaps TRBD2 as D (6 bases). V lost 3 bases and J 7 bases, leaving 8 bases between the germline ends. The CDR3 has 12 amino acids. The CDR3 DNA is TGTGCCAGCAGTTTGGGCGGGAATACGCAGTATTTT. Translated: CASSLGGNTQYF.

The chain recombines TRBV2 with TRBJ2-7, with D tentatively TRBD1 (7 bases). The CDR3 is 14 residues long. Looked up from germline, CDR1 is SNHLY and CDR2 is FYNNEI. Deletions cut 5 bases from V and 2 bases from J, with 13 bases between. CDR3 coding DNA: TGTGCCAGCAGTACCCAGGGGGGTCCCTACGAGCAGTACTTC. Protein sequence: CASSTQGGPYEQYF. The complete variable domain, with remaining parts taken from reference TRBV2 and TRBJ2-7, reads EPEVTQTPSHQVTQMGQEVILRCVPISNHLYFYWYRQILGQKVEFLVSFYNNEISEKSEIFDDQFSVERPDGSNFTLKIRSTKLEDSAMYFCASSTQGGPYEQYFGPGTRLTVT.

The chain joins TRBV6-5 to TRBJ2-3, with 10 bases aligning to TRBD1. This CDR3 has 14 residues. The junction had 7 bases not matched to a gene; V was cut back by 7 bases and J by 6 bases. The germline V gene has CDR1 MNHEY and CDR2 SVGAGI. Here the CDR3 reads CASKMTGGADTQYF. CDR3 DNA sequence: TGTGCCAGCAAGATGACAGGGGGCGCGGATACGCAGTATTTT.

This clone was detected a few times. The V gene is TRBV7-6, the J gene TRBJ1-5; possible D gene TRBD1, 5 bases. Germline values: CDR1 SGHVS, CDR2 FNYEAQ. V lost 1 base and J lost 2, with 9 bases in between. This CDR3 region has 15 residues. The CDR3 loop is CASSLVAGGNQPQHF. The CDR3 DNA follows: TGTGCCAGCAGCTTAGTGGCGGGGGGCAATCAGCCCCAGCATTTT.

A single count supports this clone. This chain joins TRBV20-1 and TRBJ2-2, with TRBD2 matching over 9 bases. V lost 3 bases, J lost 4 bases, and 3 bases stayed unmatched. CDR3 length equals 14 residues. In germline, CDR1 is DFQATT, CDR2 SNEGSKA (reference sequence). CDR3 nucleotide sequence: TGCAGTGCTAGTCGAGCGGGGGGCACCGGGGAGCTGTTTTTT. This gives the protein CSASRAGGTGELFF.

The chain recombines TRBV4-1 with TRBJ1-4, with unresolved D. The V end lost 3 bases, the J end lost 7 bases, and 18 bases lay between the germline ends. The CDR3 has 16 amino acids. Germline loops: CDR1 MGHRA, CDR2 YSYEKL. CDR3 residues: CASSQEPAAWSEKLFF. The CDR3, as DNA: TGCGCCAGCAGCCAGGAACCAGCGGCATGGAGTGAAAAACTGTTTTTT.

This chain connects TRBV11-2 to TRBJ1-1; tentatively, D is TRBD1 (6 bases). The V end was cut by 0 bases, the J end by 1 base, with 12 bases between. Germline values: CDR1 SGHAT, CDR2 FQNNGV. The CDR3 totals 16 residues. The CDR3 nucleotides are TGTGCCAGCAGCTTAGAATCCGGGACACGGAACACTGAAGCTTTCTTT. It specifies CASSLESGTRNTEAFF.

J is TRBJ1-1 and V is TRBV5-1; unclear D gene. CDR3 size: 13 residues. V gave up 1 base and J gave up 4 bases, with 8 bases separating them. Germline V gene data show CDR1 as SGHRS and CDR2 as YFSETQ. The CDR3 is CASSLNTITEAFF. The CDR3 nucleotides are TGCGCCAGCAGCTTGAACACAATCACTGAAGCTTTCTTT.

This chain uses TRBV14 with TRBJ1-4; possible D gene TRBD1, 6 bases. Germline V gene sequence: CDR1 SGHDN, CDR2 FVKESK. V was pared by 0 bases and J by 7 bases, with 21 bases between. This CDR3 spans 18 amino acids. CDR3 nucleotide sequence: TGTGCCAGCAGCCAAGAGTACGGGGGGCCACGGAGGGCTGAAAAACTGTTTTTT. Translating gives CASSQEYGGPRRAEKLFF.

The V gene is TRBV19, the J gene TRBJ1-5; 8 nucleotides line up with TRBD1. V gave up 5 bases and J gave up 4 bases; unmatched junction bases: 7. Germline lookup yields CDR1 LNHDA and CDR2 SQIVND (reference sequence). The CDR3 is 15 residues long. The DNA of the CDR3 is TGTGCCAGTAGTTCCCCAGGACAGGGAAATCAGCCCCAGCATTTT. It specifies CASSSPGQGNQPQHF. The variable domain in full, completed from reference TRBV19 and TRBJ1-5, reads DGGITQSPKYLFRKEGQNVTLSCEQNLNHDAMYWYRQDPGQGLRLIYYSQIVNDFQKGDIAEGYSVSREKKESFPLTVTSAQKNPTAFYLCASSSPGQGNQPQHFGDGTRLSIL.

This chain uses TRBV5-4 with TRBJ2-1; 15 bases map to TRBD2. The CDR3 has 18 residues. J gave up 0 bases and V 4 bases, and 5 bases lay outside the gene matches. The germline V gene encodes CDR1 SGHNT and CDR2 YYREEE (reference sequence). CDR3 residues: CASSRGLAGGRSYNEQFF. The DNA for the CDR3 is TGTGCCAGCAGCAGGGGACTAGCGGGAGGACGCTCCTACAATGAGCAGTTCTTC.

The rearrangement links TRBV9 to TRBJ1-2; 7 bases fit TRBD1. CDR1 SGDLS and CDR2 YYNGEE come from the germline V gene. CDR3 length: 14 amino acids. The J segment lost 3 bases and the V segment lost 3 bases, leaving 5 bases of the junction unmatched. This CDR3 reads CASSAWTGDYGYTF. The CDR3 nucleotides are TGTGCCAGCAGCGCCTGGACAGGTGACTATGGCTACACCTTC.

V usage is TRBV7-2 and J usage is TRBJ2-7; 8 bases are a match to TRBD2. V trimming: 5 bases; J trimming: 3 bases; junction bases outside the gene matches: 9. The CDR3 has 15 amino acids. The V gene's germline CDR1 is SGHTA and CDR2 FQGNSA. The CDR3 loop is CASSGSGGPGYEQYF. The CDR3 DNA reads as TGTGCCAGCAGCGGCTCGGGGGGGCCGGGCTACGAGCAGTACTTC.

The chain couples TRBV7-3 to TRBJ2-1, with 9 bases matching TRBD2. CDR1 is SGHTA, CDR2 FQGTGA, per germline. With 6 bases clipped from V and 9 bases from J, the junction kept 9 bases outside the gene matches. The CDR3 is made up of 14 amino acids. CDR3 residues: CASRAGGPYAEQFF. The CDR3 region has the DNA TGTGCCAGCAGGGCGGGAGGGCCTTATGCTGAGCAGTTCTTC.